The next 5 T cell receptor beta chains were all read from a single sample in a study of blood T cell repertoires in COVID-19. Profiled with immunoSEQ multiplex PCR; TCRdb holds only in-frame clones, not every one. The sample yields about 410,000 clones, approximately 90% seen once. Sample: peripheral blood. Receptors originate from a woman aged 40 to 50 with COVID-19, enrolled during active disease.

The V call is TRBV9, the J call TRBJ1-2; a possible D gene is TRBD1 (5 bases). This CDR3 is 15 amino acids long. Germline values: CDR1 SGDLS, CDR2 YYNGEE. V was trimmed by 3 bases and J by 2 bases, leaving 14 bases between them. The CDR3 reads CASSAQEGRNYGYTF. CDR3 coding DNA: TGTGCCAGCAGCGCCCAGGAGGGACGAAACTATGGCTACACCTTC.

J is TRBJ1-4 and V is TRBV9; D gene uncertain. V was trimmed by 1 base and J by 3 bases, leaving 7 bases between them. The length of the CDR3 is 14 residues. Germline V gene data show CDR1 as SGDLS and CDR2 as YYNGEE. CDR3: CASSVRGSNEKLFF. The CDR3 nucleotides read TGTGCCAGCAGCGTAAGAGGGTCTAATGAAAAACTGTTTTTT.

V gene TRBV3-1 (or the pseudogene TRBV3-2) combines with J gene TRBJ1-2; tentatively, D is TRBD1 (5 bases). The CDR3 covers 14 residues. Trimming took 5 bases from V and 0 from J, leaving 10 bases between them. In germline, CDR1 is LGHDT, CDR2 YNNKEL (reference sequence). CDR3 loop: CASSEAGPNYGYTF. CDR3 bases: TGTGCCAGCAGCGAGGCAGGGCCTAACTATGGCTACACCTTC.

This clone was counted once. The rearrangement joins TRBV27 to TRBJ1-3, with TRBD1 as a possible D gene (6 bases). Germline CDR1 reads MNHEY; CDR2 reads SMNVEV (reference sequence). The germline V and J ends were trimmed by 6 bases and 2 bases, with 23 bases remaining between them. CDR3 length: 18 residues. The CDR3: CASRARTDQSVPGNTIYF. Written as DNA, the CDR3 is TGTGCCAGCAGAGCGAGGACAGACCAAAGCGTACCTGGAAACACCATATATTTT.

CDR3 protein: CASSLEGGTRYNEQFF. The CDR3 DNA reads TGTGCCAGCAGCTTAGAAGGCGGGACTAGATACAATGAGCAGTTCTTC. The gene calls are TRBV11-3 and TRBJ2-1, with TRBD2 identical over 8 bases. This CDR3 is built from 16 residues. Germline V gene data show CDR1 as SGHNT and CDR2 as YENEEA. V shed 0 bases and J 4 bases; nucleotides not matched to a gene: 5.